This T cell receptor (beta chain) is drawn from a study of shared clonotypes between healthy human individuals. This CDR3 spans 13 amino acids. CDR1 is SSHAT, CDR2 FNYEAQ, per germline (reference sequence). In regard to this clone: At one end the junction does not follow the germline gene, possibly because of a read error.

Only in-frame clones appear in the TCRdb table, and some are missing; sequencing was by immunoSEQ multiplex PCR. The table has just over 2,000,000 clones, about 95% seen once. The source is a man aged 18 to 30 in good health. The chain recombines TRBV7-7 with TRBJ1-5; D gene ambiguous. Sequenced sample: naive CD4+ T cells sorted from blood. Subset in this sample: CD45RA+ positively selected. CDR3 DNA sequence: TGTGCTAGCAGCCAAGATATTAATCAGCCCCAGCATTTT. Protein: CASSQDINQPQHF.